In its sample, the clone carrying this TCR beta chain was seen a few times. Its antigen is unidentified. V shed 4 bases and J 5 bases; nucleotides not matched to a gene: 7. The CDR3 sequence is 17 residues long. Germline CDR1 and CDR2: SEHNR and FQNEAQ (reference sequence). Individual cDNA molecules received unique molecular identifiers during library preparation. TCRdb called the 5' RACE reads again in MiXCR, with one record for every CDR3 protein. The profile covers 40,000 or so distinct CDR3 sequences, with over 5% appearing a single time and 6% taken by the ten largest. The data are from a study of early T cells in non-severe SARS-CoV-2 infection. At the level of the study: The authors sequenced bulk RNA from unsorted whole blood, leaving chains unpaired. Whole-study findings and limits: Matches to VDJdb favored anti-spike CD8 responses and missed private and CD4 specificities.

The sequence was collected from an adult who was a healthcare worker with PCR-confirmed SARS-CoV-2 infection or an uninfected control (not recorded which). The input for sequencing was whole blood, taken at baseline. The V and J genes are TRBV7-9 and TRBJ2-2; 13 nucleotides align to TRBD2. The CDR3 region is CASSSGLAGVRTGELFF. The CDR3 DNA follows: TGTGCCAGCAGCTCTGGACTAGCGGGAGTTCGGACCGGGGAGCTGTTTTTT.